The 17 T cell receptor beta chains below all came from one sample that was sequenced in a study of T cells in Graves' hyperthyroidism and ophthalmopathy (dated by TCRdb to between 2017 and 2020). The library was prepared using multiplex PCR. The instrument given in TCRdb is Illumina HiSeq 2000. The TCR beta CDR3 regions were amplified from the RNA transcripts. For the first round of RT-PCR on the TCR CDR3, the HTBI primer set was used together with the Qiagen OneStep RT-PCR kit. The raw public reads went through TCRdb reprocessing: fastp at Q25, MiXCR clone calling, in-frame beta chains kept. Each CDR3 protein appears once, grouped with its most common genes and DNA. Within this sample are approximately 360,000 distinct CDR3 sequences, with 25% of them counted one time only. Around four fifths of the sample belongs to the ten largest clones. Sequencing input: blood. These receptors were collected from a man aged 45-65 years with Graves' hyperthyroidism.

This clonotype was observed a handful of times. The rearrangement joins TRBV2 to TRBJ2-6, with TRBD1 matching over 7 bases. Germline V gene lookup returns CDR1 SNHLY and CDR2 FYNNEI. Trimming removed 6 bases from V and 0 bases from J; junction bases left unmatched: 5. The CDR3 totals 16 residues. The CDR3 sequence is CASRRQGVSGANVLTF. CDR3 bases: TGTGCCAGCAGGCGACAGGGTGTCTCTGGGGCCAACGTCCTGACTTTC.

The chain uses TRBV6-1 and TRBJ1-2, with D perhaps matching TRBD1 (6 bases). Germline CDR1 MNHNS, CDR2 SASEGT. The CDR3 runs to 17 residues. Trimming pared 6 bases from V and 1 base from J, leaving 21 bases between. DNA of the CDR3: TGTGCCAGCAGCCCCTCACGGTCGGGGGGCAGTAACTATGGCTACACCTTC. Translating gives CASSPSRSGGSNYGYTF.

The chain couples TRBV12-3 or TRBV12-4 to TRBJ2-2, with a tentative D call TRBD1 (6 bases). Trimming removed 2 bases from V and 0 bases from J, with 7 bases in between. The CDR3 is 15 residues long. For the CDR3, the DNA is TGTGCCAGCAGTTTAAAGGGGGCGAACACCGGGGAGCTGTTTTTT. Residues: CASSLKGANTGELFF.

The chain combines TRBV29-1 with TRBJ1-1; possible D gene TRBD1, 5 bases. Trimming removed 7 bases at V and 4 bases at J, with 13 bases between. The CDR3 sequence is 12 residues long. Germline V lookup: CDR1 SQVTM, CDR2 ANQGSEA. CDR3 in amino acids: CSGGDRGTEAFF. The CDR3 bases are TGCAGCGGTGGGGATAGGGGCACTGAAGCTTTCTTT.

This clonotype occurred once. The chain is built from TRBV3-1 and TRBJ2-1; D perhaps matches TRBD1 (5 bases). CDR3 length: 14 residues. The germline CDR1 and CDR2 sequences are LGHDT and YNNKEL (reference sequence). V lost 1 base to trimming and J lost 8 bases, with 12 bases between them. CDR3 residues: CASSQGREADEQFF. CDR3 coding DNA: TGTGCCAGCAGCCAAGGCAGGGAAGCTGATGAGCAGTTCTTC.

This clonotype was seen more than once but under ten times. The genes are TRBV9 and TRBJ2-5, with D perhaps TRBD1 or TRBD2 (5 bases each). The germline gives CDR1 SGDLS, CDR2 YYNGEE. V lost 0 bases to trimming and J lost 3 bases, with 9 bases between them. The CDR3 has 14 amino acids. The CDR3 sequence is CASSVAGSEETQYF. CDR3 coding DNA: TGTGCCAGCAGCGTAGCAGGGAGTGAAGAGACCCAGTACTTC.

The V call is TRBV12-3 or TRBV12-4, the J call TRBJ2-2; D gene unclear. CDR3 length equals 14 residues. The V end was cut by 6 bases, the J end by 6 bases, with 14 bases between. CDR3 DNA sequence: TGTGCCAGCAGACCCCGGACGGCAGCCGGGGAGCTGTTTTTT. This gives the protein CASRPRTAAGELFF.

This clonotype was seen more than once but under ten times. The CDR3, as DNA: TGCAGTGCTGGCGCTAGCGGGAGTTACGAGCAGTACTTC. Its protein is CSAGASGSYEQYF. This chain connects TRBV20-1 to TRBJ2-7; 10 positions agree with TRBD2. With 5 bases clipped from V and 4 bases from J, the junction kept 5 bases outside the gene matches. The CDR3 is 13 residues long. The germline V gene has CDR1 DFQATT and CDR2 SNEGSKA (reference sequence).

This clonotype was counted at least ten times. V is TRBV3-1 and J is TRBJ2-1, with 14 bases matching TRBD2. Germline assignment: CDR1 LGHDT and CDR2 YNNKEL (reference sequence). Trimming removed 4 bases from V and 5 bases from J; junction bases left unmatched: 7. The CDR3 is 17 amino acids. CDR3 loop: CASSPGLAGGWDNEQFF. The DNA of the CDR3 is TGTGCCAGCAGCCCAGGACTAGCGGGAGGATGGGACAATGAGCAGTTCTTC.

Only a few counts were recorded for this clonotype. The V and J genes are TRBV9 and TRBJ2-1; 12 bases match TRBD2. CDR3 size: 15 residues. The germline gives CDR1 SGDLS, CDR2 YYNGEE. The J segment lost 9 bases and the V segment lost 3 bases, leaving 7 bases of the junction unmatched. In nucleotides, the CDR3 is TGTGCCAGCAGCGCCCAACTAGCGGGAGGAGTTGAGCAGTTCTTC. Its translation is CASSAQLAGGVEQFF.

This chain connects TRBV29-1 to TRBJ2-1, with 9 bases lining up with TRBD2. Germline-derived CDR1 and CDR2 are SQVTM and ANQGSEA. V dropped 6 bases and J dropped 7; count of bases not matched to a gene: 13. The CDR3 is made up of 15 amino acids. CDR3 DNA: TGCAGCGTGACCCCCTCTAGCGGGATAGTGAATGAGCAGTTCTTC. Translated, it gives CSVTPSSGIVNEQFF.

V and J are TRBV5-1 and TRBJ2-5; 7 bases agree with TRBD1. Trimming at V came to 3 bases and at J to 4 bases, leaving 6 bases not matched to a gene. Germline values: CDR1 SGHRS, CDR2 YFSETQ. This CDR3 comprises 14 residues. CDR3 sequence: CASSSPTGSETQYF. The CDR3, as DNA: TGCGCCAGCAGCTCCCCGACAGGGTCAGAGACCCAGTACTTC. Drawing the rest from reference TRBV5-1 and TRBJ2-5, the complete variable domain is KAGVTQTPRYLIKTRGQQVTLSCSPISGHRSVSWYQQTPGQGLQFLFEYFSETQRNKGNFPGRFSGRQFSNSRSEMNVSTLELGDSALYLCASSSPTGSETQYFGPGTRLLVL.

The V call is TRBV20-1, the J call TRBJ2-7, with 9 bases that match TRBD2. Unmatched junction bases numbered 9, after V lost 6 bases and J lost 3 bases. CDR3 length: 14 amino acids. Germline V lookup: CDR1 DFQATT, CDR2 SNEGSKA (reference sequence). The CDR3 sequence: CSALGLAGLYEQYF. CDR3 nucleotide sequence: TGCAGTGCCCTGGGGCTAGCGGGACTCTACGAGCAGTACTTC.

In this sample, this clonotype turned up once. V and J are TRBV25-1 and TRBJ1-2; no definite D call. CDR1 is MGHDK, CDR2 SYGVNS, per germline. The CDR3 extends over 15 amino acids. V was pared by 3 bases and J by 8 bases, with 19 bases between. Written as DNA, the CDR3 is TGTGCCAGCAGTGAGTGGGGTGATCAGCGTGAGGGCTACACCTTC. Translated: CASSEWGDQREGYTF.

The chain recombines TRBV3-1 with TRBJ2-1; 11 positions match TRBD2. The germline gives CDR1 LGHDT, CDR2 YNNKEL (reference sequence). V was pared by 4 bases and J by 10 bases, with 12 bases of the junction left unmatched. The CDR3 spans 16 residues. The CDR3 reads CASSPTSLAGGKEQFF. The CDR3 DNA follows: TGTGCCAGCAGCCCCACCTCTCTAGCGGGAGGAAAAGAGCAGTTCTTC.

The rearrangement links TRBV27 to TRBJ1-1; the match to TRBD1 covers 8 bases. The CDR3 has 17 amino acids. Per the germline V gene, CDR1 is MNHEY and CDR2 is SMNVEV (reference sequence). Trimming removed 5 bases from V and 1 base from J; junction bases left unmatched: 12. The CDR3 here is CASSILPPGQGNTEAFF. As DNA, the CDR3 is TGTGCCAGCAGTATCTTACCTCCAGGACAGGGGAACACTGAAGCTTTCTTT.

The V call is TRBV5-1, the J call TRBJ2-3; D uncertain. Germline CDR1 SGHRS, CDR2 YFSETQ. Between the trimmed V and J ends, which lost 0 bases and 1 base, there was a span of 12 bases. The CDR3 is 16 amino acids. This CDR3 is CASSLEASIRTDTQYF. CDR3 bases: TGCGCCAGCAGCTTGGAAGCTTCCATCCGCACAGATACGCAGTATTTT.